These 24 T cell receptor beta chains originate from one sample sequenced in a study of OX40 agonist ivuxolimab in advanced cancers. The data were produced by immunoSEQ multiplex PCR, yet TCRdb's version contains in-frame clones alone and is incomplete. The profile shows about 48,000 clones, more than 80% of them singletons. The sequenced sample was CD4+ or CD8+ T cells sorted from blood, obtained in a trial of the OX40 agonist ivuxolimab. The receptors were sampled from an adult with an advanced solid tumor such as melanoma, head and neck, liver or kidney cancer.

The chain uses TRBV6-1 and TRBJ1-5; no clear D gene. The CDR3 has 13 amino acids. V lost 1 base and J 15 bases, leaving 16 bases between the germline ends. CDR1 and CDR2 (germline): MNHNS, SASEGT. The CDR3 region is CASSEGTRRKTHF. The DNA of the CDR3 is TGTGCCAGCAGTGAAGGGACCCGGAGGAAGACGCATTTT.

This clone has a handful of counts. The chain uses TRBV19 and TRBJ1-4, with TRBD1 matching over 8 bases. Germline V CDR1 and CDR2: LNHDA, SQIVND (reference sequence). V lost 4 bases and J lost 5; bases outside the gene matches: 6. CDR3 size: 15 residues. Here the CDR3 reads CASSSRDRLNEKLFF. The CDR3, as DNA: TGTGCCAGTAGTAGTCGGGACAGGTTAAATGAAAAACTGTTTTTT.

The chain uses TRBV7-2 and TRBJ1-4; the match to TRBD1 covers 9 bases. Trimming took 5 bases from V and 6 from J; bases not matched to a gene: 7. From germline, CDR1 is SGHTA and CDR2 FQGNSA. The CDR3 has 15 residues. The CDR3 loop is CASSGTGTGYEKLFF. As DNA, the CDR3 is TGTGCCAGCAGCGGTACCGGGACAGGGTATGAAAAACTGTTTTTT.

Only a few counts were recorded for this clone. The genes are TRBV5-6 and TRBJ1-2, with D possibly TRBD1 on 5 matching bases. Trimming removed 1 base at V and 7 bases at J, with 11 bases between. Germline values: CDR1 SGHDT, CDR2 YYEEEE. The CDR3 covers 13 residues. This CDR3 reads CASSLWGPRGYTF. In DNA form, the CDR3 reads TGTGCCAGCAGCTTGTGGGGCCCCCGTGGCTACACCTTC. Based on the CDR3 plus reference TRBV5-6 and TRBJ1-2, the full variable domain is DAGVTQSPTHLIKTRGQQVTLRCSPKSGHDTVSWYQQALGQGPQFIFQYYEEEERQRGNFPDRFSGHQFPNYSSELNVNALLLGDSALYLCASSLWGPRGYTFGSGTRLTVV.

This chain uses TRBV5-4 with TRBJ1-3, with no clear D. CDR1 and CDR2 (germline): SGHNT, YYREEE (reference sequence). The CDR3 is 15 residues long. V lost 0 bases and J lost 4, with 11 bases in between. The CDR3 region is CASSLDQTLGNTIYF. CDR3 sequence (DNA): TGTGCCAGCAGCTTGGACCAGACTCTCGGAAACACCATATATTTT.

The J gene is TRBJ2-2, the V gene TRBV27; tentative D call: TRBD2 (6 bases). V was clipped by 1 base and J by 3 bases, with 6 bases between them. Germline V gene lookup returns CDR1 MNHEY and CDR2 SMNVEV (reference sequence). CDR3 size: 14 residues. The chain's CDR3 is CASSLWGDTGELFF. The CDR3 DNA reads as TGTGCCAGCAGTTTATGGGGGGACACCGGGGAGCTGTTTTTT.

On this clone: One end of the junction fails to match germline, which may point to a read error. The V call is TRBV7-2, the J call TRBJ2-7, with D possibly called TRBD1 or TRBD2 (5 bases each). CDR3 length: 15 amino acids. The V gene's germline CDR1 is SGHTA and CDR2 FQGNSA. CDR3 amino acids: CASSLAGVSSYEQYF. The CDR3 DNA follows: TGTGCCAGCAGCTTAGCGGGGGTGAGCTCCTACGAGCAGTACTTT.

The CDR3 DNA follows: TGTGCCAGCAGCCCGACAGGGTTCAGCTACAATGAGCAGTTCTTC. It specifies CASSPTGFSYNEQFF. This rearrangement joins TRBV9 to TRBJ2-1, with 7 bases identical to TRBD1. Germline loops: CDR1 SGDLS, CDR2 YYNGEE. The CDR3 extends over 15 amino acids. Trimming at V came to 4 bases and at J to 3 bases, leaving 7 bases not matched to a gene.

DNA for the CDR3: TGTGCCAGCAGCCCTCGGGACGCTTACACAGATACGCAGTATTTT. Translation: CASSPRDAYTDTQYF. The rearrangement uses TRBV7-9 and TRBJ2-3; TRBD1 or TRBD2 may be the D gene (5 bases each). The CDR3 is 15 residues long. Germline V gene sequence: CDR1 SEHNR, CDR2 FQNEAQ (reference sequence). The germline V and J ends were trimmed by 5 bases and 2 bases, with 14 bases remaining between them.

The chain couples TRBV29-1 to TRBJ1-2; D call uncertain. V lost 1 base to trimming and J lost 3 bases, with 12 bases between them. The CDR3 extends over 14 amino acids. CDR1 is SQVTM and CDR2 is ANQGSEA in the germline V gene. This chain's CDR3 is CSVEGLKSDYGYTF. CDR3 coding DNA: TGCAGCGTTGAAGGGCTGAAATCCGACTATGGCTACACCTTC.

This clone was observed a handful of times. The DNA for the CDR3 is TGTGCCAGCAGTGAAGCCAGGGTTTACACCTTC. It is translated as CASSEARVYTF. The chain joins TRBV2 to TRBJ1-2; TRBD1 is a possible D gene (5 bases). V was clipped by 0 bases and J by 11 bases, with 7 bases between them. Looked up from germline, CDR1 is SNHLY and CDR2 is FYNNEI. This CDR3 contains 11 residues.

V and J are TRBV6-5 and TRBJ1-2, with D uncertain. CDR1 MNHEY and CDR2 SVGAGI come from the germline V gene. The CDR3 totals 16 residues. The V end lost 2 bases, the J end lost 5 bases, and 18 bases lay between the germline ends. CDR3 region: CASSYTPKDGQYGYTF. Written as DNA, the CDR3 is TGTGCCAGCAGTTACACTCCAAAGGATGGGCAGTATGGCTACACCTTC.

The rearrangement links TRBV5-1 to TRBJ2-7, with 7 bases that match TRBD1. CDR1 and CDR2 from the germline V gene are SGHRS and YFSETQ. V lost 5 bases and J lost 2; bases outside the gene matches: 7. The CDR3 is made up of 14 amino acids. The CDR3 is CASRYSQGAYEQYF. Written as DNA, the CDR3 is TGCGCCAGCAGATACTCCCAGGGGGCCTACGAGCAGTACTTC.

J is TRBJ2-5 and V is TRBV5-4, with D perhaps matching TRBD2 (6 bases). Trimming stripped 0 bases from V and 5 bases from J, with 11 bases between. The germline V gene encodes CDR1 SGHNT and CDR2 YYREEE (reference sequence). The CDR3 is made up of 14 amino acids. Here the CDR3 reads CASSLGAGRETQYF. CDR3 nucleotide sequence: TGTGCCAGCAGCTTGGGAGCGGGCCGGGAGACCCAGTACTTC.

The table lists this clone with a few counts. The chain uses TRBV5-1 and TRBJ2-5, with D maybe TRBD2 (7 bases). Trimming removed 6 bases from V and 5 bases from J, with 17 bases in between. CDR1 is SGHRS, CDR2 YFSETQ, per germline. This CDR3 spans 14 amino acids. CDR3 coding DNA: TGCGCCAGCACCCTAGGGGGAGGGGTCGAGACCCAGTACTTC. Its translation: CASTLGGGVETQYF.

The rearrangement links TRBV6-5 to TRBJ2-5, with 7 bases fitting TRBD2. This CDR3 comprises 16 residues. Losses at the gene ends were 4 bases for V and 2 bases for J; bases not matched to a gene: 10. Germline CDR1 is MNHEY and CDR2 is SVGAGI. The CDR3 loop is CASSSRARGGQETQYF. CDR3 DNA sequence: TGTGCCAGCAGTTCTCGGGCTAGGGGAGGGCAAGAGACCCAGTACTTC.

The V gene is TRBV27, the J gene TRBJ1-2; D call uncertain. The CDR3 is made up of 14 amino acids. V dropped 7 bases and J dropped 8 bases, with 20 bases sitting between them. CDR1 MNHEY and CDR2 SMNVEV come from the germline V gene (reference sequence). The CDR3 region has the DNA TGTGCCAGCACCTCGTCCGGGTTCGGGAGCGGCTACACCTTC. Translated: CASTSSGFGSGYTF.

V and J are TRBV2 and TRBJ1-5; D is perhaps TRBD1 (6 bases). The CDR3 consists of 14 residues. The germline V gene has CDR1 SNHLY and CDR2 FYNNEI. V dropped 4 bases and J dropped 4 bases, with 11 bases sitting between them. The CDR3 DNA sequence: TGTGCCAGCAGTGGGGGGACAACTAATCAGCCCCAGCATTTT. It yields the protein CASSGGTTNQPQHF.

This sequence joins TRBV9 and TRBJ2-1; D possibly corresponds to TRBD1 (6 bases). The germline V gene encodes CDR1 SGDLS and CDR2 YYNGEE. Between the trimmed V and J ends, which lost 3 bases and 7 bases, there was a span of 14 bases. The CDR3 sequence is 14 residues long. For the CDR3, the DNA is TGTGCCAGCAGCGCCTATGGACAGATAAATGAGCAGTTCTTC. Protein sequence: CASSAYGQINEQFF.

This clone was counted a single time. The chain uses TRBV19 and TRBJ2-3, with a tentative D call TRBD2 (6 bases). Germline CDR1 and CDR2: LNHDA and SQIVND (reference sequence). Between the trimmed V and J ends, which lost 8 bases and 3 bases, there was a span of 15 bases. The CDR3 totals 14 residues. The CDR3 sequence: CASAGRGGTDTQYF. The CDR3 bases are TGTGCCAGTGCTGGCCGAGGAGGGACAGATACGCAGTATTTT.

This clone was counted between two and nine times. This sequence joins TRBV11-2 and TRBJ1-6, with D tentatively TRBD1 (6 bases). V lost 1 base and J 6 bases, leaving 13 bases between the germline ends. The CDR3 length is 16 residues. Germline V gives CDR1 SGHAT, CDR2 FQNNGV. CDR3 protein: CASSLVRGFLNSPLHF. The CDR3 DNA follows: TGTGCCAGCAGCTTAGTCAGGGGCTTTCTTAATTCACCCCTCCACTTT.

Concerning this clone itself: The sample contains more than one DNA sequence encoding this CDR3. This chain joins TRBV11-2 and TRBJ2-5; D possibly corresponds to TRBD1 (6 bases). There are 15 residues in the CDR3. V lost 0 bases and J 4 bases, leaving 12 bases between the germline ends. The germline V gene has CDR1 SGHAT and CDR2 FQNNGV. In DNA form, the CDR3 reads TGTGCCAGCAGCTTAGAGGGGACACGACGAGAGACCCAGTACTTC. It translates to CASSLEGTRRETQYF.

The V and J genes are TRBV6-1 and TRBJ2-3; the match to TRBD2 covers 8 bases. V lost 1 base to trimming and J lost 4 bases; unmatched junction nucleotides: 7. The CDR3 covers 16 residues. Germline V gene sequence: CDR1 MNHNS, CDR2 SASEGT. The CDR3 nucleotides are TGTGCCAGCAGTGAAGTTGACGGGGGGGCGGCAGATACGCAGTATTTT. The encoded protein is CASSEVDGGAADTQYF.

V and J are TRBV7-8 and TRBJ2-1, with 7 nucleotides matching TRBD1. This CDR3 has 15 residues. Germline V CDR1 and CDR2: SGHVS, FQNEAQ. With 2 bases clipped from V and 4 bases from J, the junction kept 5 bases outside the gene matches. CDR3 residues: CASSLTGTAYNEQFF. The CDR3 bases are TGTGCCAGCAGCTTAACCGGGACAGCTTACAATGAGCAGTTCTTC.